The text below deals with one TCR beta chain. V shed 1 base and J shed 0 bases, with 4 bases lying between them. CDR3 length: 14 amino acids. The germline gives CDR1 LGHNA, CDR2 YSLEER. Sequencing was performed with immunoSEQ multiplex PCR; in TCRdb, only in-frame clones are kept and a portion is missing. The sample lists around 19,000 clones; around 40% were seen once. Dividing CFSE-low CD3+CD4+ and CD3+CD8+ responders were isolated by sorting after the reaction. The sample originates from a study of graft-versus-host responses after intestinal transplantation. Study-level background: All recipients were transplanted with multivisceral, liver-intestinal, or isolated intestinal grafts. Every one of the recipients received anti-thymocyte globulin induction and afterwards took tacrolimus and steroids for around 3 years. Study-wide results and limits: Marrow from the recipient contained GvH clones, some of which had appeared first in ileum or blood.

The chain carries TRBV4-3 and TRBJ2-4; no firm D call. The sequencing used alloreactive CD4+ T cells from a mixed lymphocyte reaction culture, collected before transplantation. Subset defined: CFSE-low proliferating T cells sorted from roughly six-day pre-transplant mixed lymphocyte reaction (GvH or HvG direction). The sequence came from a human patient who was an organ donor for intestinal transplantation. CDR3 nucleotides: TGCGCCAGCAGCCAAGCGGGAGCCAAAAACATTCAGTACTTC. Translating gives CASSQAGAKNIQYF.